By sample fraction, the clone carrying this T cell receptor (beta chain) is medium-sized. Its specificity is unknown. Points from the study as a whole: In terms of TCR gene usage, tumor memory CD4+ T cells clustered together with blood and lymph node memory CD4+ cells, as well as with lymph node naive CD4+ cells.

The sorted Tregs were CD4+CD25+CD127-/low cells. After constant-region reverse-primer amplification, full-length variable regions underwent semi-nested PCR with Nested Universal Primer A. TCRdb analysed the 5' RACE reads with MiXCR anew, one entry per CDR3 protein. This table holds more than 9,000 distinct CDR3 sequences, roughly 18% found once. Germline-derived CDR1 and CDR2 are DFQATT and SNEGSKA (reference sequence). The V and J ends lost 4 bases and 5 bases, in that order; junction bases with no gene match: 3. There are 13 residues in the CDR3. This TCR came from a female donor with breast cancer. The sequenced sample consisted of Tregs sorted from a lymph node. The chain couples TRBV20-1 to TRBJ1-5; 9 bases map to TRBD1. In DNA form, the CDR3 reads TGCAGTGCTACCGGGACAGGGTATCAGCCCCAGCATTTT. This codes for CSATGTGYQPQHF.